A single sample gave rise to the 25 T cell receptor beta chains below, sequenced in a study of T cell repertoires in cytomegalovirus infection. Their specific antigens are unknown. TCRdb used MiXCR to reprocess the reads, holding one entry per CDR3 protein. This sample yields about 400,000 distinct CDR3 sequences, of which about 34% are seen a single time; approximately 12% belongs to the top ten. The sample in question was cultured PBMCs, obtained from culture after CMV antigen stimulation. Source of these receptors: a human donor in good health (CMV status not recorded). Some clones in this sample may be carry-over from other donors' samples.

The count of this clonotype is one. J is TRBJ2-3 and V is TRBV5-4; D might be TRBD1 or TRBD2, each matching 6 bases. The CDR3 runs 15 residues. Trimming stripped 4 bases from V and 0 bases from J, with 12 bases between. Germline V gives CDR1 SGHNT, CDR2 YYREEE (reference sequence). Written as DNA, the CDR3 is TGTGCCAGCAGCCGGGGGCGCCTGAGCACAGATACGCAGTATTTT. It codes for CASSRGRLSTDTQYF.

The chain has TRBV6-6 and TRBJ1-4; a weak D match, TRBD1 (6 bases). V lost 2 bases to trimming and J lost 2 bases, with 15 bases between them. From germline, CDR1 is MNHNY and CDR2 SVGAGI (reference sequence). This CDR3 region has 17 residues. CDR3 protein: CASSYSRGPTTNEKLFF. The CDR3 bases are TGTGCCAGCAGTTACAGCAGGGGACCAACTACTAATGAAAAACTGTTTTTT.

The chain carries TRBV12-3 or TRBV12-4 and TRBJ1-5, with 7 bases lining up with TRBD1. CDR3 length equals 17 residues. V shed 4 bases and J 0 bases; nucleotides not matched to a gene: 9. The CDR3 loop reads CASSSTLRDSSNQPQHF. DNA of the CDR3: TGTGCCAGCAGTTCTACCCTCCGGGACAGTAGCAATCAGCCCCAGCATTTT.

This clonotype was seen a few times. The CDR3 DNA follows: TGTGCCAGCAGTGCCTCCCGGGGCGGGTGGACGAATGAGCAGTTCTTC. Residues: CASSASRGGWTNEQFF. The chain combines TRBV6-1 with TRBJ2-1; D might be TRBD1 or TRBD2, each matching 5 bases. From germline, CDR1 is MNHNS and CDR2 SASEGT. V lost 4 bases, J lost 7 bases, and 20 bases lay in between. The CDR3 loop spans 16 amino acids.

The chain couples TRBV12-3 or TRBV12-4 to TRBJ2-1, with D uncertain. The CDR3 consists of 16 residues. The ends were cut back, 2 bases at V and 0 bases at J, with 11 bases in the middle. The chain's CDR3 is CASSLWRSSSYNEQFF. The CDR3 bases are TGTGCCAGCAGTTTATGGCGGTCAAGCTCCTACAATGAGCAGTTCTTC.

CDR3 sequence reads: CASSFNRGSSYEQYF. The CDR3 bases are TGTGCCAGCAGCTTTAACAGGGGGAGCTCCTACGAGCAGTACTTC. V usage is TRBV7-6 and J usage is TRBJ2-7; the match to TRBD1 covers 8 bases. CDR3 length equals 15 residues. The junction had 4 bases not matched to a gene; V was cut back by 3 bases and J by 0 bases. Germline CDR1 SGHVS, CDR2 FNYEAQ.

The genes are TRBV7-8 and TRBJ2-7; TRBD1 matches at 9 bases. Germline CDR1 reads SGHVS; CDR2 reads FQNEAQ. The CDR3 has 14 residues. Trimming took 1 base from V and 5 from J; bases not matched to a gene: 3. In nucleotides, the CDR3 is TGTGCCAGCAGCTTAGGTGACAGGGGGGACGAGCAGTACTTC. Its translation: CASSLGDRGDEQYF.

The chain employs TRBV29-1 and TRBJ1-1; D not certain. Germline V gene sequence: CDR1 SQVTM, CDR2 ANQGSEA. Trimming shortened V by 4 bases and J by 2 bases, and 11 bases separated the two germline ends. The CDR3 sequence is 13 residues long. CDR3 sequence (DNA): TGCAGCGTTGGTGGACGACTTAACACTGAAGCTTTCTTT. Translated: CSVGGRLNTEAFF.

The gene calls are TRBV7-2 and TRBJ1-1, with 12 bases fitting TRBD1. Germline V gene sequence: CDR1 SGHTA, CDR2 FQGNSA. The CDR3 runs to 15 residues. The trim removed 3 bases at V and 5 bases at J, leaving 4 bases unmatched. The CDR3 DNA reads as TGTGCCAGCAGCTTTGTGGGACAGGGGGCAACTGAAGCTTTCTTT. It is translated as CASSFVGQGATEAFF.

This chain joins TRBV5-1 and TRBJ2-1, with D perhaps TRBD2 (6 bases). The CDR3 has 15 residues. Trimming shortened V by 0 bases and J by 5 bases, and 12 bases separated the two germline ends. From germline, CDR1 is SGHRS and CDR2 YFSETQ. This CDR3 reads CASSLVSGTHNEQFF. Here the CDR3 DNA reads TGCGCCAGCAGCTTGGTTAGCGGAACCCACAATGAGCAGTTCTTC.

Many counts were recorded for this clonotype. This rearrangement joins TRBV11-3 to TRBJ2-5, with D perhaps TRBD2 (6 bases). V lost 3 bases and J lost 5, with 13 bases in between. This CDR3 region has 14 residues. CDR1 is SGHNT and CDR2 is YENEEA in the germline V gene. The CDR3 is CASSLEGLSETQYF. In DNA form, the CDR3 reads TGTGCCAGCAGCTTGGAGGGATTAAGCGAGACCCAGTACTTC.

This clonotype was seen only a few times. The chain uses TRBV4-1 and TRBJ2-2; maybe TRBD2 (6 bases). In germline, CDR1 is MGHRA, CDR2 YSYEKL. This CDR3 region has 16 residues. Trimming shortened V by 1 base and J by 2 bases, and 11 bases separated the two germline ends. CDR3 sequence: CASSQVGGTNTGELFF. In DNA, the CDR3 is TGCGCCAGCAGCCAAGTTGGCGGGACTAACACCGGGGAGCTGTTTTTT.

This sequence joins TRBV7-9 and TRBJ1-6; 7 bases are a match to TRBD1. CDR3 size: 18 residues. The germline CDR1 and CDR2 sequences are SEHNR and FQNEAQ (reference sequence). With 5 bases clipped from V and 7 bases from J, the junction kept 17 bases outside the gene matches. This CDR3 reads CASSARQGNSMLNSPLHF. The CDR3 nucleotides read TGTGCCAGCAGCGCTCGACAGGGAAATTCTATGCTCAATTCACCCCTCCACTTT.

This clonotype came up a few times. The chain links TRBV28 to TRBJ2-7; weak D call: TRBD2 (6 bases). With 5 bases removed from V and 1 base from J, the gap between germline ends came to 12 bases. From germline, CDR1 is MDHEN and CDR2 SYDVKM. CDR3 size: 14 residues. CDR3: CASSPQGLSYEQYF. CDR3 sequence (DNA): TGTGCCAGCAGTCCCCAGGGACTTTCCTACGAGCAGTACTTC. Drawing the rest from reference TRBV28 and TRBJ2-7, the complete variable domain is DVKVTQSSRYLVKRTGEKVFLECVQDMDHENMFWYRQDPGLGLRLIYFSYDVKMKEKGDIPEGYSVSREKKERFSLILESASTNQTSMYLCASSPQGLSYEQYFGPGTRLTVT.

V usage is TRBV15 and J usage is TRBJ2-1; TRBD2 agrees at 9 bases. The CDR3 runs to 16 residues. The germline gives CDR1 LNHNV, CDR2 YYDKDF (reference sequence). V lost 0 bases and J lost 2; bases outside the gene matches: 2. CDR3 nucleotides: TGTGCCACCAGCAGAGATGCGGGAGGGCCCTACAATGAGCAGTTCTTC. Encoded protein: CATSRDAGGPYNEQFF.

V is TRBV18 and J is TRBJ2-7; D possibly corresponds to TRBD1 (6 bases). The CDR3 loop spans 13 amino acids. Germline V lookup: CDR1 KGHSH, CDR2 LQKENI. Deletions cut 6 bases from V and 2 bases from J, with 11 bases between. CDR3 region: CASSPGHPYEQYF. The CDR3 DNA sequence: TGTGCCAGCTCCCCGGGACACCCCTACGAGCAGTACTTC.

Here the CDR3 reads CASSLAAEDTDTQYF. The CDR3 region has the DNA TGTGCCAGCAGTTTGGCAGCGGAAGACACAGATACGCAGTATTTT. This chain joins TRBV28 and TRBJ2-3; maybe TRBD2 (5 bases). V lost 3 bases and J 2 bases, leaving 12 bases between the germline ends. Germline CDR1 reads MDHEN; CDR2 reads SYDVKM. The CDR3 runs to 15 residues.

The rearrangement joins TRBV6-5 to TRBJ1-5; 10 bases align to TRBD1. V trimming: 6 bases; J trimming: 7 bases; junction bases outside the gene matches: 9. The CDR3 loop spans 15 amino acids. The V gene's germline CDR1 is MNHEY and CDR2 SVGAGI. The chain's CDR3 is CASSTGTGEWQPQHF. In nucleotides, the CDR3 is TGTGCCAGCAGCACCGGGACAGGGGAGTGGCAGCCCCAGCATTTT.

The rearrangement joins TRBV10-3 to TRBJ2-1, with D perhaps matching TRBD1 (6 bases). The V end lost 4 bases, the J end lost 10 bases, and 17 bases lay between the germline ends. Germline V gene lookup returns CDR1 ENHRY and CDR2 SYGVKD. The CDR3 spans 14 residues. CDR3 sequence: CAISVGAGEKEQFF. The CDR3 coding sequence is TGTGCCATCAGTGTTGGGGCAGGGGAGAAAGAGCAGTTCTTC.

Remarks on this clonotype: One base away lies a much larger clone, so this may be a sequencing read error. The rearrangement joins TRBV7-8 to TRBJ2-2, with 8 positions matching TRBD2. This CDR3 has 15 amino acids. Per germline, CDR1 SGHVS and CDR2 FQNEAQ. CDR3 nucleotide sequence: TGTGCCAGCAGCCCAAGCGGGAGCGACACCGGGGAGCTGTGTTTT. This translates into CASSPSGSDTGELCF.

The V and J genes are TRBV10-3 and TRBJ2-1, with 7 nucleotides matching TRBD2. This CDR3 is built from 14 residues. With V trimmed by 2 bases and J by 6 bases, 4 bases remained unmatched. Per germline, CDR1 ENHRY and CDR2 SYGVKD. The CDR3 DNA reads as TGTGCCATCAGTGAGGGTAGCGGGTTCAATGAGCAGTTCTTC. This gives the protein CAISEGSGFNEQFF.

The rearrangement uses TRBV7-2 and TRBJ1-3; the D gene is possibly TRBD1 (6 bases). CDR3 size: 14 residues. With 8 bases removed from V and 0 bases from J, the gap between germline ends came to 11 bases. Germline loops: CDR1 SGHTA, CDR2 FQGNSA. As DNA, the CDR3 is TGTGCCAGCGGGGGGGGCCACTCTGGAAACACCATATATTTT. Its translation is CASGGGHSGNTIYF.

This clonotype was observed a handful of times. This rearrangement joins TRBV4-3 to TRBJ1-6, with TRBD1 matching over 8 bases. Germline trimming cut 0 bases from V and 7 bases from J; bases unmatched to any gene: 5. CDR3 length: 16 residues. CDR1 and CDR2 (germline): LGHNA, YSLEER. CDR3 in amino acids: CASSQDGDRRNSPLHF. DNA for the CDR3: TGCGCCAGCAGCCAAGACGGGGACAGGCGGAATTCACCCCTCCACTTT.

This clonotype was counted many times. The V and J genes are TRBV7-6 and TRBJ2-1, with 9 bases fitting TRBD1. CDR3 length: 16 amino acids. Germline values: CDR1 SGHVS, CDR2 FNYEAQ. The ends lost 2 bases at V and 6 bases at J; junction bases unmatched: 8. In DNA, the CDR3 is TGTGCCAGCAGCTTAAGTTGGACAGGGGCCGTCAATGAGCAGTTCTTC. Its protein is CASSLSWTGAVNEQFF. The entire variable domain, with the rest obtained from reference TRBV7-6 and TRBJ2-1, is as follows: GAGVSQSPRYKVTKRGQDVALRCDPISGHVSLYWYRQALGQGPEFLTYFNYEAQQDKSGLPNDRFSAERPEGSISTLTIQRTEQRDSAMYRCASSLSWTGAVNEQFFGPGTRLTVL.

This clonotype was detected only a few times. The chain joins TRBV15 to TRBJ2-4; D unclear. CDR3 length: 12 residues. Germline V gene data show CDR1 as LNHNV and CDR2 as YYDKDF (reference sequence). Trimming removed 0 bases from V and 8 bases from J, with 5 bases in between. As DNA, the CDR3 is TGTGCCACCAGCAGAGATGATGACATTCAGTACTTC. It is translated as CATSRDDDIQYF.